Listed below are T cell receptor beta chains from one sample, sequenced in a study of T-cell reconstitution after alpha-beta-depleted transplantation in children. TCRdb reprocessed the PCR reads with MiXCR, giving one entry per CDR3 protein. Of 700,000 to 950,000 distinct CDR3 sequences in the sample, approximately 15% were seen once. Sequencing used PBMCs, mostly from graft donor cells, obtained 360 days after TCRalphabeta/CD19-depleted stem cell transplant. These receptors were taken from a male patient aged 5 to 17 who had a stem cell transplant for acute lymphoblastic leukemia, so the T cells may come from the graft donor. Both conserved end residues are part of each CDR3. Fields, in order: V gene, D gene, clone size, J gene, CDR3 protein, CDR3 DNA. A D gene is named only where the DNA matches it firmly. The size entry is marked missing in some rows and otherwise reads once, few, many or a size class.

TRBV11-2	-	many	TRBJ1-4	CASSLGQMNEKLFF	TGTGCCAGCAGCTTAGGCCAGATGAATGAAAAACTGTTTTTT
TRBV2	-	few	TRBJ2-4	CASNEDLAKNIQYF	TGTGCCAGCAACGAGGATCTAGCCAAAAACATTCAGTACTTC
TRBV12-3/TRBV12-4	-	few	TRBJ2-2	CASSAASGTGELFF	TGTGCCAGCAGTGCCGCCTCGGGCACCGGGGAGCTGTTTTTT
TRBV20-1	-	few	TRBJ1-5	CSARDTGNQPQHF	TGCAGTGCCCGGGATACAGGGAACCAGCCCCAGCATTTT
TRBV3-1	-	few	TRBJ2-1	CASSLETNEQFF	TGTGCCAGCAGCCTCGAGACGAATGAGCAGTTCTTC
TRBV5-1	-	many	TRBJ2-1	CASNGGQDNEQFF	TGCGCCAGCAACGGGGGCCAAGACAATGAGCAGTTCTTC
TRBV29-1	TRBD2	-	TRBJ2-1	CSVEGLAGGYEQFF	TGCAGCGTTGAGGGACTAGCGGGAGGCTATGAGCAGTTCTTC
TRBV7-2	-	-	TRBJ2-1	CASSLASRGYNEQFF	TGTGCCAGCAGCTTAGCGTCCAGGGGATACAATGAGCAGTTCTTC
TRBV29-1	-	-	TRBJ1-1	CSVEERGAFF	TGCAGCGTTGAGGAAAGGGGAGCTTTCTTT
TRBV12-3/TRBV12-4	-	few	TRBJ1-6	CASRFWGSPLHF	TGTGCCAGCAGGTTCTGGGGGTCACCCCTCCACTTT
TRBV5-1	TRBD2	-	TRBJ2-7	CASSWGLAGLQEEQYF	TGCGCCAGCAGCTGGGGACTAGCGGGATTACAGGAGGAGCAGTACTTC
TRBV10-1	TRBD1	-	TRBJ2-1	CASSGHTPGQIYNEQFF	TGCGCCAGCAGTGGCCACACACCGGGACAGATATACAATGAGCAGTTCTTC
TRBV20-1	-	few	TRBJ2-3	CSASLQGPTDTQYF	TGCAGTGCTAGCCTGCAGGGCCCAACAGATACGCAGTATTTT
TRBV9	-	-	TRBJ2-1	CASSAPIGGGPYIYNEQFF	TGTGCCAGCAGCGCCCCGATTGGAGGAGGGCCGTATATCTACAATGAGCAGTTCTTC
TRBV7-6	TRBD1	few	TRBJ2-7	CASSLQGAVEQYF	TGTGCCAGCAGCTTACAGGGGGCGGTGGAGCAGTACTTC
TRBV2	TRBD1	few	TRBJ2-2	CASSYMGQTTGELFF	TGTGCCAGCAGTTATATGGGACAGACGACCGGGGAGCTGTTTTTT
TRBV4-1	-	-	TRBJ1-3	CASSQDPGFSGNTIYF	TGCGCCAGCAGCCAAGACCCCGGATTCTCTGGAAACACCATATATTTT
TRBV10-3	-	few	TRBJ2-5	CAREIYQGETQYF	TGTGCCAGAGAAATTTATCAGGGGGAGACCCAGTACTTC
TRBV24-1	TRBD2	-	TRBJ2-1	CATSDSRVTSGPKRQFF	TGTGCCACCAGTGATTCACGGGTGACTAGCGGCCCTAAGAGGCAGTTCTTC
TRBV7-2	-	few	TRBJ2-7	CASSLVSSRLAGYEQYF	TGTGCCAGCAGCTTAGTTTCCTCCCGTCTAGCAGGCTACGAGCAGTACTTC
TRBV5-1	-	few	TRBJ2-7	CASSVGAPSSYEQYF	TGCGCCAGCAGCGTGGGAGCTCCGAGCTCCTACGAGCAGTACTTC
TRBV10-3	-	-	TRBJ2-7	CAISGPNYEQYF	TGTGCCATCAGTGGGCCAAACTACGAGCAGTACTTC
TRBV7-3	-	-	TRBJ2-3	CASSSPVPLRTDTQYF	TGTGCCAGCAGCTCCCCGGTCCCTTTACGTACAGATACGCAGTATTTT
TRBV20-1	-	-	TRBJ1-1	CSARVGVLRNTEAFF	TGCAGTGCTAGGGTTGGAGTACTAAGGAACACTGAAGCTTTCTTT
TRBV25-1	-	-	TRBJ2-5	CASSEGEMPWGQEETQYF	TGTGCCAGCAGTGAAGGCGAGATGCCCTGGGGGCAAGAAGAGACCCAGTACTTC
TRBV11-2	-	few	TRBJ1-2	CASSLVPGLSYGYTF	TGTGCCAGCAGCTTAGTTCCCGGACTGTCCTATGGCTACACCTTC
TRBV7-2	-	few	TRBJ2-2	CASSLKRRLEPGELFF	TGTGCCAGCAGCTTAAAGCGGCGTTTGGAGCCCGGGGAGCTGTTTTTT
TRBV10-3	TRBD1	-	TRBJ2-7	CAIRAGQGTYEQYF	TGTGCCATCAGGGCGGGACAGGGGACCTACGAGCAGTACTTC
TRBV14	TRBD1	few	TRBJ2-6	CASSLTGKVTF	TGTGCCAGCAGCCTGACAGGGAAAGTGACTTTC
TRBV18	-	many	TRBJ1-1	CASSRQHSNTEAFF	TGTGCCAGCTCACGACAACACTCGAACACTGAAGCTTTCTTT
TRBV2	TRBD1	few	TRBJ2-3	CASSAEGQAASTDTQYF	TGTGCCAGCAGTGCGGAAGGACAGGCTGCTAGCACAGATACGCAGTATTTT
TRBV12-3/TRBV12-4	TRBD2	many	TRBJ2-5	CASTGLAGETQYF	TGTGCCAGCACCGGACTAGCCGGGGAGACCCAGTACTTC
TRBV3-1	-	-	TRBJ1-1	CASSQNGGTEAFF	TGTGCCAGCAGCCAAAACGGGGGCACTGAAGCTTTCTTT
TRBV7-9	TRBD2	many	TRBJ2-5	CASSLAGGLETQYF	TGTGCCAGCAGCTTGGCCGGGGGGTTAGAGACCCAGTACTTC
TRBV5-1	-	few	TRBJ1-3	CASSLMAGYRNTIYF	TGCGCCAGCAGCTTGATGGCAGGGTATCGAAACACCATATATTTT
TRBV29-1	TRBD1	few	TRBJ1-2	CSVWGQKWGYTF	TGCAGCGTTTGGGGACAGAAATGGGGCTACACCTTC
TRBV2	-	-	TRBJ2-6	CASSDADYNVLTF	TGTGCCAGCAGTGACGCAGACTACAACGTCCTGACTTTC
TRBV3-1	TRBD1	few	TRBJ2-5	CASSQRGQETQYF	TGTGCCAGCAGCCAGAGGGGGCAGGAGACCCAGTACTTC
TRBV24-1	-	many	TRBJ2-1	CATSGTVTPGLEYNEQFF	TGTGCCACCAGTGGGACAGTGACCCCGGGACTTGAGTACAATGAGCAGTTCTTC
TRBV4-1	-	-	TRBJ2-1	CASSQVRYNEQFF	TGCGCCAGCAGCCAAGTTCGGTACAATGAGCAGTTCTTC
TRBV19	TRBD1	-	TRBJ2-1	CASSTHWTGGQNEQFF	TGTGCCAGTAGTACTCACTGGACAGGGGGGCAGAATGAGCAGTTCTTC
TRBV11-2	TRBD1	-	TRBJ2-7	CASSLGQAPHEQHF	TGTGCCAGCAGCCTTGGACAGGCCCCCCACGAGCAGCACTTC
TRBV3-1	-	-	TRBJ2-5	CASSQDSHRRETQYF	TGTGCCAGCAGCCAAGATTCCCACAGGCGGGAGACCCAGTACTTC
TRBV15	-	few	TRBJ1-1	CATSRPFTRMNTEAFF	TGTGCCACCAGCAGACCTTTTACCCGAATGAACACTGAAGCTTTCTTT
TRBV30	-	few	TRBJ2-1	CAWTSVGLGEQFF	TGTGCCTGGACGTCGGTCGGTTTGGGTGAGCAGTTCTTC